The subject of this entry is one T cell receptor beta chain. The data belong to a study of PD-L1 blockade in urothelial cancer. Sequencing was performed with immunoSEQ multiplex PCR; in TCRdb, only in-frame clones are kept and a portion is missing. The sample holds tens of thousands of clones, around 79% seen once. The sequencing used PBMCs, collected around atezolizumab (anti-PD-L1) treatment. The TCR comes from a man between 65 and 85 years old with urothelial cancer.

The CDR3 DNA sequence: TGCGCCAGCAGCCAAGATCCCAGGACTAGCGGGAGGCGCACAGATACGCAGTATTTT. Translation: CASSQDPRTSGRRTDTQYF. V usage is TRBV4-1 and J usage is TRBJ2-3; TRBD2 matches at 14 bases. Germline V CDR1 and CDR2: MGHRA, YSYEKL. V lost 0 bases, J lost 1 base, and 6 bases stayed unmatched. This CDR3 comprises 19 residues.